Each of the 25 T cell receptor beta chains below was sequenced from the same sample in a study of cytotoxic CD8 clonotypes in ibrutinib-treated CLL. TCRdb's copy holds only in-frame clones and misses some; the assay was immunoSEQ multiplex PCR. The table has 150,000 or so clones, roughly 80% seen once. This sample comprised PBMCs, obtained after 24 months of ibrutinib treatment. The receptor source for this set is a human donor with chronic lymphocytic leukemia.

This clone was detected only once. Within the sample, other DNA sequences also encode this same CDR3. The chain links TRBV6-5 to TRBJ2-5; TRBD1 is a possible D gene (6 bases). Germline assignment: CDR1 MNHEY and CDR2 SVGAGI. The CDR3 totals 14 residues. Trimming stripped 2 bases from V and 2 bases from J, with 9 bases between. As DNA, the CDR3 is TGTGCCAGCAGTTACGGGACATTACAAGAGACCCAGTACTTC. Amino acids: CASSYGTLQETQYF.

The V call is TRBV4-1, the J call TRBJ2-5; maybe TRBD1 (5 bases). CDR3 length: 15 amino acids. The germline CDR1 and CDR2 sequences are MGHRA and YSYEKL. Trimming removed 0 bases from V and 4 bases from J, with 12 bases in between. CDR3 sequence reads: CASSQDAQGGETQYF. The CDR3 nucleotides are TGCGCCAGCAGCCAAGATGCGCAGGGTGGAGAGACCCAGTACTTC.

This chain connects TRBV18 to TRBJ1-1; 9 bases are a match to TRBD1. Germline V gives CDR1 KGHSH, CDR2 LQKENI. This CDR3 is 15 amino acids long. The J segment lost 5 bases and the V segment lost 6 bases, leaving 10 bases of the junction unmatched. CDR3 protein: CASSVTGQGMTEAFF. The CDR3 nucleotides read TGTGCCAGCTCCGTGACGGGACAGGGTATGACTGAAGCTTTCTTT.

The chain joins TRBV30 to TRBJ1-1; no reliable D call. Trimming pared 4 bases from V and 5 bases from J, leaving 5 bases between. Germline-derived CDR1 and CDR2 are GTSNPN and SVGIG (reference sequence). This CDR3 is 10 amino acids long. This chain's CDR3 is CAWIVTEAFF. CDR3 DNA: TGTGCCTGGATCGTGACTGAAGCTTTCTTT.

Ten or more counts support this clone. The chain recombines TRBV4-1 with TRBJ1-1, with TRBD1 identical over 9 bases. This CDR3 spans 17 amino acids. V lost 1 base and J lost 4; bases outside the gene matches: 10. Germline loops: CDR1 MGHRA, CDR2 YSYEKL. The CDR3 here is CASSQGAQTGQGTEAFF. The CDR3 nucleotides read TGCGCCAGCAGCCAAGGCGCCCAAACGGGACAGGGCACTGAAGCTTTCTTT.

This chain links TRBV7-3 with TRBJ1-1; D remains unclear. Germline V lookup: CDR1 SGHTA, CDR2 FQGTGA. This CDR3 has 13 amino acids. Deletions cut 3 bases from V and 7 bases from J, with 12 bases between. This CDR3 reads CASSLGINGEAFF. In DNA form, the CDR3 reads TGTGCCAGCAGCTTGGGAATTAACGGTGAAGCTTTCTTT.

The genes are TRBV27 and TRBJ2-6; 9 nucleotides align to TRBD1. The germline CDR1 and CDR2 sequences are MNHEY and SMNVEV (reference sequence). This CDR3 is built from 18 residues. Germline trimming cut 5 bases from V and 0 bases from J; bases unmatched to any gene: 8. This CDR3 reads CASSAGQGIISGANVLTF. The CDR3 nucleotides are TGTGCCAGCAGTGCAGGACAGGGGATCATCTCTGGGGCCAACGTCCTGACTTTC.

The rearrangement joins TRBV10-1 to TRBJ1-3, with TRBD1 identical over 8 bases. The CDR3 totals 17 residues. With 6 bases clipped from V and 0 bases from J, the junction kept 10 bases outside the gene matches. Germline V gives CDR1 WNHNN, CDR2 SYGVQD (reference sequence). The CDR3 reads CASRRRGQAFSGNTIYF. Written as DNA, the CDR3 is TGCGCCAGCAGGCGGAGGGGACAGGCGTTCTCTGGAAACACCATATATTTT.

The chain recombines TRBV9 with TRBJ1-6; no firm D call. From germline, CDR1 is SGDLS and CDR2 YYNGEE. There are 15 residues in the CDR3. V was cut by 0 bases and J by 7 bases, with 11 bases left in between. The CDR3 reads CASSVDSTPNSPLHF. The CDR3 DNA is TGTGCCAGCAGCGTAGATAGCACACCGAATTCACCCCTCCACTTT.

This clone was counted between two and nine times. This sequence joins TRBV14 and TRBJ1-6; 7 bases agree with TRBD1. CDR1 and CDR2 (germline): SGHDN, FVKESK. CDR3 size: 13 residues. V was clipped by 3 bases and J by 10 bases; unmatched bases: 3. CDR3 DNA sequence: TGTGCCAGCAGCCAGACAGGGTTGTCACCCCTCCACTTT. Protein product: CASSQTGLSPLHF.

V and J are TRBV4-3 and TRBJ2-2; D may be TRBD1 or TRBD2 (5 bases each). V was cut by 0 bases and J by 4 bases, with 18 bases left in between. This CDR3 is built from 18 residues. Looked up from germline, CDR1 is LGHNA and CDR2 is YSLEER. The CDR3 DNA reads as TGCGCCAGCAGCCAAGATGGGGTTTGGGACGGGGTCACCGGGGAGCTGTTTTTT. As protein: CASSQDGVWDGVTGELFF.

Concerning this clone itself: A much bigger clone sits one base away, suggesting this may be a read error. This sequence joins TRBV4-1 and TRBJ1-1; D is undetermined. V gave up 0 bases and J gave up 3 bases, with 11 bases separating them. CDR1 and CDR2 from the germline V gene are MGHRA and YSYEKL. CDR3 length equals 15 residues. The CDR3 nucleotides read TGCGCCAGCAGCCAAGAAGTGACAAGGGACACTGAAGCTTTCTTT. It encodes CASSQEVTRDTEAFF.

This rearrangement joins TRBV7-3 to TRBJ1-1; D perhaps matches TRBD1 (5 bases). Germline CDR1 reads SGHTA; CDR2 reads FQGTGA. The CDR3 sequence is 16 residues long. V lost 5 bases to trimming and J lost 4 bases, with 20 bases between them. The CDR3 sequence: CASSPQGELVGTEAFF. In nucleotides, the CDR3 is TGTGCCAGCAGCCCCCAGGGTGAGCTGGTTGGCACTGAAGCTTTCTTT. The whole variable domain, filled in from reference TRBV7-3 and TRBJ1-1, reads GAGVSQTPSNKVTEKGKYVELRCDPISGHTALYWYRQSLGQGPEFLIYFQGTGAADDSGLPNDRFFAVRPEGSVSTLKIQRTERGDSAVYLCASSPQGELVGTEAFFGQGTRLTVV.

This chain links TRBV30 with TRBJ2-3, with 7 nucleotides matching TRBD2. V was clipped by 4 bases and J by 3 bases; unmatched bases: 4. This CDR3 is 13 amino acids long. Germline values: CDR1 GTSNPN, CDR2 SVGIG (reference sequence). The CDR3 nucleotides read TGTGCCTGGAAAGGGCGGGGGACAGATACGCAGTATTTT. Its translation: CAWKGRGTDTQYF. The full variable domain, in which reference TRBV30 and TRBJ2-3 provide the parts outside the CDR3, is SQTIHQWPATLVQPVGSPLSLECTVEGTSNPNLYWYRQAAGRGLQLLFYSVGIGQISSEVPQNLSASRPQDRQFILSSKKLLLSDSGFYLCAWKGRGTDTQYFGPGTRLTVL.

The chain's CDR3 is CASSYGLGNQPQHF. DNA of the CDR3: TGTGCCAGCAGTTACGGCCTGGGGAATCAGCCCCAGCATTTT. The chain joins TRBV6-5 to TRBJ1-5, with unresolved D. CDR3 length equals 14 residues. Germline V CDR1 and CDR2: MNHEY, SVGAGI. Trimming took 2 bases from V and 4 from J, leaving 9 bases between them.

In the case of this clone: Other nucleotide sequences in the sample specify the same CDR3. The chain carries TRBV7-3 and TRBJ1-1; 7 nucleotides agree with TRBD1. The germline gives CDR1 SGHTA, CDR2 FQGTGA. This CDR3 comprises 13 residues. Germline trimming cut 3 bases from V and 4 bases from J; bases unmatched to any gene: 2. The DNA for the CDR3 is TGTGCCAGCAGCTTGACAGGGCCCACTGAAGCTTTCTTT. Amino acids: CASSLTGPTEAFF.

The CDR3 nucleotides are TGTGCCAGCAGCACACGAAATTACGGGACAGGGGCCCACGAGCAGTACTTC. It translates to CASSTRNYGTGAHEQYF. V is TRBV5-6 and J is TRBJ2-7, with TRBD1 matching over 10 bases. CDR3 size: 17 residues. In germline, CDR1 is SGHDT, CDR2 YYEEEE. With 4 bases clipped from V and 5 bases from J, the junction kept 15 bases outside the gene matches.

The gene calls are TRBV27 and TRBJ1-2; 7 nucleotides match TRBD1. The junction had 9 bases not matched to a gene; V was cut back by 2 bases and J by 6 bases. This CDR3 comprises 15 residues. From germline, CDR1 is MNHEY and CDR2 SMNVEV (reference sequence). This CDR3 is CASSLVAGGIHGYTF. The CDR3 DNA follows: TGTGCCAGCAGTTTAGTGGCAGGGGGAATCCATGGCTACACCTTC.

This clone was detected only a few times. V usage is TRBV5-1 and J usage is TRBJ2-5, with TRBD2 matching over 7 bases. Germline V gene sequence: CDR1 SGHRS, CDR2 YFSETQ. The CDR3 totals 13 residues. The V segment lost 6 bases and the J segment 5 bases; nucleotides outside the gene matches: 7. CDR3: CASTTGAGETQYF. CDR3 nucleotide sequence: TGCGCCAGCACAACGGGAGCGGGGGAGACCCAGTACTTC. The full variable domain, completed using reference TRBV5-1 and TRBJ2-5, is KAGVTQTPRYLIKTRGQQVTLSCSPISGHRSVSWYQQTPGQGLQFLFEYFSETQRNKGNFPGRFSGRQFSNSRSEMNVSTLELGDSALYLCASTTGAGETQYFGPGTRLLVL.

The chain recombines TRBV7-2 with TRBJ2-3; TRBD2 aligns across 8 bases. The V gene's germline CDR1 is SGHTA and CDR2 FQGNSA. This CDR3 has 19 residues. Unmatched junction bases numbered 16, after V lost 1 base and J lost 4 bases. This chain's CDR3 is CASSLGAPGASGFSDTQYF. CDR3 DNA: TGTGCCAGCAGCTTAGGTGCGCCGGGTGCTAGCGGGTTCTCAGATACGCAGTATTTT.

This chain joins TRBV2 and TRBJ2-7; 12 bases fit TRBD2. Germline trimming cut 8 bases from V and 6 bases from J; bases unmatched to any gene: 14. The CDR3 loop spans 16 amino acids. Per germline, CDR1 SNHLY and CDR2 FYNNEI. The CDR3 sequence: CASRRTGGLAGFEQYF. CDR3 DNA: TGTGCCAGCCGTAGGACGGGTGGACTAGCGGGATTCGAGCAGTACTTC.

This chain joins TRBV29-1 and TRBJ1-1; 8 bases match TRBD1. V lost 4 bases to trimming and J lost 0 bases; unmatched junction nucleotides: 1. Per the germline V gene, CDR1 is SQVTM and CDR2 is ANQGSEA. The CDR3 runs 13 residues. CDR3 region: CSVGTGLNTEAFF. The CDR3 DNA follows: TGCAGCGTTGGGACAGGGTTGAACACTGAAGCTTTCTTT.

CDR3 sequence reads: CASTLGTGGYNEQFF. The CDR3 bases are TGTGCCAGTACCCTTGGGACAGGGGGCTACAATGAGCAGTTCTTC. The chain carries TRBV19 and TRBJ2-1; TRBD1 matches at 11 bases. This CDR3 has 15 residues. V shed 7 bases, J shed 3 bases, and the junction held 5 bases outside the gene matches. Germline CDR1 is LNHDA and CDR2 is SQIVND (reference sequence). The full variable domain, with the rest looked up from reference TRBV19 and TRBJ2-1, is DGGITQSPKYLFRKEGQNVTLSCEQNLNHDAMYWYRQDPGQGLRLIYYSQIVNDFQKGDIAEGYSVSREKKESFPLTVTSAQKNPTAFYLCASTLGTGGYNEQFFGPGTRLTVL.

The chain recombines TRBV9 with TRBJ2-3; TRBD2 matches at 8 bases. This CDR3 is 16 amino acids long. V shed 0 bases and J 5 bases; nucleotides not matched to a gene: 8. Germline values: CDR1 SGDLS, CDR2 YYNGEE. The CDR3 region is CASSVVPAGVGDTQYF. In DNA, the CDR3 is TGTGCCAGCAGCGTAGTCCCAGCGGGAGTGGGAGATACGCAGTATTTT.

J is TRBJ1-6 and V is TRBV19, with 8 positions matching TRBD1. CDR3 size: 13 residues. Trimming at V came to 5 bases and at J to 13 bases, leaving 7 bases not matched to a gene. Germline V gives CDR1 LNHDA, CDR2 SQIVND (reference sequence). CDR3 loop: CASSATGERPLHF. The CDR3 nucleotides read TGTGCCAGTAGTGCGACAGGGGAGCGGCCCCTCCACTTT.